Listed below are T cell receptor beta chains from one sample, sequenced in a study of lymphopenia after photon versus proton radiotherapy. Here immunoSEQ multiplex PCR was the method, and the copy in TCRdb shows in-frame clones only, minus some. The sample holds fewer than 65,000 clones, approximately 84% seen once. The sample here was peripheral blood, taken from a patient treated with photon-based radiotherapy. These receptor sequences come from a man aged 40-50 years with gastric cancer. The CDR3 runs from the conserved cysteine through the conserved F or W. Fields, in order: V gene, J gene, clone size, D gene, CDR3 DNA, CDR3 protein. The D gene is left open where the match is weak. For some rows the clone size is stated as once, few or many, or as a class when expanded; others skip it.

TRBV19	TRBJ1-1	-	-	TGTGCCAGTAAGGGGTTGTTGGTGAACACTGAAGCTTTCTTT	CASKGLLVNTEAFF
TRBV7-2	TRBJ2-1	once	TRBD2	TGTGCCAGCGACCCGGGACTAGCGGGGGGGCGCAATGAGCAGTTCTTC	CASDPGLAGGRNEQFF
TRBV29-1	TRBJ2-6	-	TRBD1	TGCAGCGCCCCTACAGGGGTAGGGACCTCTGGGGCCAACGTCCTGACTTTC	CSAPTGVGTSGANVLTF
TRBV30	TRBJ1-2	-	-	TGTGCCTGGAGTTCAGGACTATACTATGGCTACACCTTC	CAWSSGLYYGYTF
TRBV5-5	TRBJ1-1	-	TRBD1	TGTGCCAGCAGCCCGTCCTGGGGACAGGGGGAAGCTTTCTTT	CASSPSWGQGEAFF
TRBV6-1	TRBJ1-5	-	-	TGTGCCAGCAGTGGAATGGGGTTAGATGGCAATCAGCCCCAGCATTTT	CASSGMGLDGNQPQHF
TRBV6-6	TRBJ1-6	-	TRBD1	TGTGCCAGCAGGAGGACTGGGGACAGGAATTCACCCCTCCACTTT	CASRRTGDRNSPLHF
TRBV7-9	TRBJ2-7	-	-	TGTGCCAGCAGCCTGACAGGAAGGAGCTCCTACGAGCAGTACTTC	CASSLTGRSSYEQYF
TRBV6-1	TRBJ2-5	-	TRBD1	TGTGCCAGCAGTGATGGGACAGGGATATGGGAGACCCAGTACTTC	CASSDGTGIWETQYF
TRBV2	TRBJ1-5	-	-	TGTGCCAGCAGTGTCCAAAGGGGCAATCAGCCCCAGCATTTT	CASSVQRGNQPQHF
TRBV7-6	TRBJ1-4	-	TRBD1	TGTGCCAGCAGCCTTGGACAGGTCGCCACGAAAGGGAAACTGTTTTTT	CASSLGQVATKGKLFF
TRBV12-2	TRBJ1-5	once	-	TGTGCAAGTCGCTTAGGCCCCGACAGGGAGTGGCATAGCAATCAGCCCCAGCATTTT	CASRLGPDREWHSNQPQHF
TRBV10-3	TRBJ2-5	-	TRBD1	TGTGCCATCAGTGCAAGACAGGGACCCCAAGAGACCCAGTACTTC	CAISARQGPQETQYF
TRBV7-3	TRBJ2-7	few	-	TGTGCCAGCAGCTTATCGGGGACGGCCTCCTACGAGCAGTACTTC	CASSLSGTASYEQYF
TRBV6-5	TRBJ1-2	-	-	TGTGCCAGCAGTTCCTCACCGGGTGGCTACACCTTC	CASSSSPGGYTF
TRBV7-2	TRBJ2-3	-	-	TGTGCCAGCAGCTTAGCTGGGGGTTGGGGCACAGATACGCAGTATTTT	CASSLAGGWGTDTQYF
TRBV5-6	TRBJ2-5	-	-	TGTGCCAGCAGCTGGACCCCGTCGGGGACCCAGTACTTC	CASSWTPSGTQYF
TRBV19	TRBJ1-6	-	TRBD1	TGTGCCAGCACCCCCGGGACAGGGAATTCACCCCTCCACTTT	CASTPGTGNSPLHF
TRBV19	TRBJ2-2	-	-	TGTGCCAGTAGTGAGGGACTTTACACCGGGGAGCTGTTTTTT	CASSEGLYTGELFF
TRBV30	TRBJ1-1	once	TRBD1	TGTGCCTGGAGGAGGACAGGGGCAGGGAACACTGAAGCTTTCTTT	CAWRRTGAGNTEAFF
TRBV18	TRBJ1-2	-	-	TGTGCCAGCTCACCAGACGCGGAGGCCTGGAGTGGCTACACCTTC	CASSPDAEAWSGYTF
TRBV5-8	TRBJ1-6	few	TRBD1	TGTGCCAGCAGCTATGACAGGGGTTCACCCCTCCACTTT	CASSYDRGSPLHF
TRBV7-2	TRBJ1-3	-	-	TGTGCCAGCTCAGGGAAGTCTGGAAACACCATATATTTT	CASSGKSGNTIYF
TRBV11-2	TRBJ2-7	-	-	TGTGCCAGCAGCCGCGGGACCTACTACGAGCAGTACTTC	CASSRGTYYEQYF
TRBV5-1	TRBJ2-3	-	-	TGCGCCAGCAGCCTTAGAGGGACTAGCACAGATACGCAGTATTTT	CASSLRGTSTDTQYF
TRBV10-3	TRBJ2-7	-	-	TGTGCCATCAGGAATGTTAGGGGCGAGCAGTACTTC	CAIRNVRGEQYF
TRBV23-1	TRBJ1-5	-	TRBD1	TGCGCCAGCAGTCCCGGGACAGGTTATAGCAATCAGCCCCAGCATTTT	CASSPGTGYSNQPQHF
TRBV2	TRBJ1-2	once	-	TGTGCCAGCAGTGAACTTCAGCGGGGCTACACCTTC	CASSELQRGYTF
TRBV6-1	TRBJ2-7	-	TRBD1	TGTGCCAGCAGCCTCAAACAGGGGTACGAGCAGTACTTC	CASSLKQGYEQYF
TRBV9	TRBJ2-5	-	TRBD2	TGTGCCAGCAGCGTTGAGCGGGGGGGATCGGGTGAGACCCAGTACTTC	CASSVERGGSGETQYF
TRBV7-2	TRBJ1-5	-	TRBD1	TGTGCCAGCAGCTTAGGCGACAGGGTTGGTCAGCCCCAGCATTTT	CASSLGDRVGQPQHF
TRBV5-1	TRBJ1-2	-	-	TGCGCCAGCAGCTTGAGTCAGGCGAAGTATGGCTACACCTTC	CASSLSQAKYGYTF
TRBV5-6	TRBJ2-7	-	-	TGTGCCAGCAGCTTGCGGGGGCCCTACGAGCAGTACTTC	CASSLRGPYEQYF
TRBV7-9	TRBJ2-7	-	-	TGTGCCAGCAGCACCCGACAGTCCTCCTACGAGCAGTACTTC	CASSTRQSSYEQYF
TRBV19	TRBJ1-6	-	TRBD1	TGTGCCAGTAGCCCGGGACAGCCTAATTCACCCCTCCACTTT	CASSPGQPNSPLHF
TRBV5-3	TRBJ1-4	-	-	TGTGCCAGAAGCTTGACACCACTTTTTAATGAAAAACTGTTTTTT	CARSLTPLFNEKLFF
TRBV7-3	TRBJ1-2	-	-	TGTGCCAGCAGCTTGACCGGGACTACAGGCTACACCTTC	CASSLTGTTGYTF
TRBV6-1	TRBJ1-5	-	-	TGTGCCAGCATACAGGGTATGAGCAATCAGCCCCAGCATTTT	CASIQGMSNQPQHF
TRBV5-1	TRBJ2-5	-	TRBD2	TGCGCCAGCAGCACCGGGGGGGCGGAAGAGACCCAGTACTTC	CASSTGGAEETQYF
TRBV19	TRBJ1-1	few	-	TGTGCCAGTAGCATCCGAAGCACTGAAGCTTTCTTT	CASSIRSTEAFF
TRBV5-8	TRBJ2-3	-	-	TGTGCCAGCAGCTTGACTACCACAGATACGCAGTATTTT	CASSLTTTDTQYF
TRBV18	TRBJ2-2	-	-	TGTGCCAGCTCACTCGGGGAGCTGTTTTTT	CASSLGELFF